This T cell receptor (beta chain) was retrieved from a study of OX40 agonist ivuxolimab in advanced cancers. Study-wide context: Patients were infused with ivuxolimab every 2 weeks at 0.01 to 10 mg/kg. Of the patients, three showed partial responses, one with hepatocellular carcinoma and two with cutaneous melanoma. The dose-escalation cohort had hepatocellular carcinoma, melanoma, renal cell or head and neck cancer.

Germline CDR1 and CDR2: MGHRA and YSYEKL. V shed 4 bases and J shed 5 bases, with 12 bases lying between them. The CDR3 contains 13 residues. Profiled with immunoSEQ multiplex PCR; TCRdb holds only in-frame clones, not every one. The table includes roughly 77,000 clones, about nine tenths detected once. If patients had autoimmune disease history or systemic immunosuppression, they were excluded. The specimen was CD4+ or CD8+ T cells sorted from blood, collected in a trial of the OX40 agonist ivuxolimab. The chain couples TRBV4-1 to TRBJ2-7; tentatively, D is TRBD2 (5 bases). The clonotype was recovered from an adult with an advanced solid tumor such as melanoma, head and neck, liver or kidney cancer. CDR3 sequence reads: CASSLPGIDEQYF. The CDR3 DNA is TGCGCCAGCAGCCTCCCCGGGATCGACGAGCAGTACTTC.